This T cell receptor beta chain was retrieved from a study of multiple sclerosis patients with progressive multifocal leukoencephalopathy. Clones were read by immunoSEQ multiplex PCR, and TCRdb kept only the in-frame ones, dropping some. The table records about 30,000 clones, 85% to 90% of them present only once. Described time point: more than five months of natalizumab therapy. Material: PBMCs, obtained from a patient treated with natalizumab. The receptor was derived from a human donor with multiple sclerosis.

DNA of the CDR3: TGTGCCGGCACCGGACTAGCGGGAGTCAGCAGGGAGCTGTTTTTT. Translating gives CAGTGLAGVSRELFF. The chain joins TRBV11-2 to TRBJ2-2; 13 positions agree with TRBD2. This CDR3 region has 15 residues. The V and J ends lost 11 bases and 9 bases, in that order; junction bases with no gene match: 12. Germline CDR1 SGHAT, CDR2 FQNNGV. The complete variable domain, with remaining parts taken from reference TRBV11-2 and TRBJ2-2, reads EAGVAQSPRYKIIEKRQSVAFWCNPISGHATLYWYQQILGQGPKLLIQFQNNGVVDDSQLPKDRFSAERLKGVDSTLKIQPAKLEDSAVYLCAGTGLAGVSRELFFGEGSRLTVL.